This T cell receptor (beta chain) emerged from a study of T cells in Graves' hyperthyroidism and ophthalmopathy. Overall study: Peripheral blood samples were taken at initial diagnosis, prior to any treatment. Regarding the study as a whole: Most thyroid clonotypes with frequency above 0.001 were detected in blood.

The source material, RNA transcripts, was used to amplify TCR beta CDR3 regions. The HTBI primer set drove a first-round RT-PCR of the TCR CDR3. MiXCR was run by TCRdb on the multiplex PCR reads, yielding one entry per CDR3 protein. The repertoire holds 400,000 to 500,000 distinct CDR3 sequences, with 13% to 15% as singletons. This clonotype was seen at least ten times. Its antigen is currently unknown. This TCR was sampled from a young woman with Graves' hyperthyroidism. The sequenced sample consisted of blood.

Here the CDR3 DNA reads TGCGCCAGCAGCTTGACTAGTGAAGAGACCCAGTACTTC. It translates to CASSLTSEETQYF. The rearrangement uses TRBV5-1 and TRBJ2-5, with D possibly being TRBD2 (5 bases). This CDR3 spans 13 amino acids. Germline assignment: CDR1 SGHRS and CDR2 YFSETQ. V was cut by 1 base and J by 3 bases, with 7 bases left in between.